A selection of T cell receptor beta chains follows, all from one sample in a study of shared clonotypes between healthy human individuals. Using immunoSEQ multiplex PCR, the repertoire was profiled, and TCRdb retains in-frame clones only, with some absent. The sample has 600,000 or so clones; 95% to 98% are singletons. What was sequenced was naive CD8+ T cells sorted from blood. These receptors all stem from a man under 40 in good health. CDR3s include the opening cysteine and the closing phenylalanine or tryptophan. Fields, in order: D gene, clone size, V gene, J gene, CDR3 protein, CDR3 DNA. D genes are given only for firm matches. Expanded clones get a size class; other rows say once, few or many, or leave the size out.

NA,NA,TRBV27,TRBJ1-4,CASSTGRKTNEKLFF,TGTGCCAGCAGTACAGGACGGAAAACTAATGAAAAACTGTTTTTT
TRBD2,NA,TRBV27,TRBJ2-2,CASSLLLAGGGTGELFF,TGTGCCAGCAGTTTATTGCTAGCGGGAGGGGGAACCGGGGAGCTGTTTTTT
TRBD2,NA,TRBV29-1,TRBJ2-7,CSARREGYEQYF,TGCAGCGCCCGACGGGAGGGGTACGAGCAGTACTTC
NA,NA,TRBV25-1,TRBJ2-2,CASSEWAQGGTGELFF,TGTGCCAGCAGTGAATGGGCACAGGGCGGAACCGGGGAGCTGTTTTTT
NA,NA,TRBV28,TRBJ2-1,CASSFEFREQFF,TGTGCCAGCAGTTTTGAATTCAGGGAGCAGTTCTTC
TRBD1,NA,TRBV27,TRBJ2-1,CASSPVQGNEQFF,TGTGCCAGCAGTCCTGTACAGGGGAATGAGCAGTTCTTC
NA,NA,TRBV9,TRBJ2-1,CASSNSNEQFF,TGTGCCAGCAGCAATTCCAATGAGCAGTTCTTC
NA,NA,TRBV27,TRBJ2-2,CASSLSWGNTGELFF,TGTGCCAGCAGTTTGAGTTGGGGGAACACCGGGGAGCTGTTTTTT
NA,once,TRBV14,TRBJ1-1,CASSRRAGTEAFF,TGTGCCAGCAGCCGACGTGCGGGCACTGAAGCTTTCTTT
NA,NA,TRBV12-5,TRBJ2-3,CASGSAGLPDTQYF,TGTGCTAGTGGTTCGGCAGGGCTCCCAGATACGCAGTATTTT
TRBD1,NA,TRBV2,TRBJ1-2,CASTQPGQDNYGYTF,TGTGCCAGCACCCAACCGGGACAGGATAACTATGGCTACACCTTC
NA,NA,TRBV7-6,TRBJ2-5,CASSFRPGTQETQYF,TGTGCCAGCAGCTTTAGGCCCGGGACCCAAGAGACCCAGTACTTC
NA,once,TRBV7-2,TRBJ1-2,CASSLRGSGYYGYTF,TGTGCCAGCAGCTTACGGGGGTCGGGGTACTATGGCTACACCTTC
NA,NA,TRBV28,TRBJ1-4,CASSWGRGARTNEKLFF,TGTGCCAGCAGTTGGGGTAGGGGAGCCAGAACTAATGAAAAACTGTTTTTT
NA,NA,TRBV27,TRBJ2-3,CASSLLETDTQYF,TGTGCCAGCAGTTTATTGGAGACAGATACGCAGTATTTT
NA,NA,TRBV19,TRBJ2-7,CASSIPGHYEQYF,TGTGCCAGTAGTATCCCGGGACACTACGAGCAGTACTTC
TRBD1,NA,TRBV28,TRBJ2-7,CASSRTGVEQYF,TGTGCCAGCAGCCGGACAGGGGTCGAGCAGTACTTC
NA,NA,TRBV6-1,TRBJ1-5,CASNPGSEFLQPQHF,TGTGCCAGTAATCCGGGATCAGAGTTCCTTCAGCCCCAGCATTTT
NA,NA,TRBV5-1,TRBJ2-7,CASRQGPGTYEQYF,TGCGCCAGCAGGCAGGGGCCAGGAACCTACGAGCAGTACTTC
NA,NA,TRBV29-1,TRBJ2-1,CSVGVRDYNEQFF,TGCAGCGTTGGGGTCAGGGACTACAATGAGCAGTTCTTC
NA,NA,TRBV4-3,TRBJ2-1,CASSQRPTGFSYNEQFF,TGCGCCAGCAGCCAACGGCCGACGGGGTTCTCCTACAATGAGCAGTTCTTC
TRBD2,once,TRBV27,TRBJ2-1,CASSRPTASGEYNEQFF,TGTGCCAGCAGTCGCCCGACGGCTAGCGGGGAATACAATGAGCAGTTCTTC
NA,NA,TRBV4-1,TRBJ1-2,CASSHSDSGSYTF,TGCGCCAGCAGCCACTCAGACAGCGGATCTTACACCTTC
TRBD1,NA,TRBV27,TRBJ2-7,CASSQRDRVVDEQYF,TGTGCCAGCAGTCAACGGGACAGGGTCGTCGACGAGCAGTACTTC
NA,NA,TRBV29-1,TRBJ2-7,CSGGGSYEQYF,TGCAGCGGAGGGGGGTCCTACGAGCAGTACTTC
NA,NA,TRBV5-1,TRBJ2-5,CASSLSYKVQETQYF,TGCGCCAGCAGCTTAAGTTATAAGGTCCAAGAGACCCAGTACTTC
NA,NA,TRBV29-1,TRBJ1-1,CSAGGQPEAFF,TGCAGCGCCGGTGGACAGCCTGAAGCTTTCTTT
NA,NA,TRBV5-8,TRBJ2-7,CASSQAHEQYF,TGTGCCAGCAGTCAAGCCCACGAGCAGTACTTC
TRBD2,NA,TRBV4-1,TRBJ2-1,CASSQVPRTSFYNEQFF,TGCGCCAGCAGCCAAGTCCCCCGGACTAGCTTCTACAATGAGCAGTTCTTC
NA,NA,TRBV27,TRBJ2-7,CASSPGQGYEQYF,TGTGCCAGCAGTCCCGGACAAGGATACGAGCAGTACTTC
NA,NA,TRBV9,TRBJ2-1,CASSVEGVTYNEQFF,TGTGCCAGCAGCGTAGAAGGGGTCACCTACAATGAGCAGTTCTTC
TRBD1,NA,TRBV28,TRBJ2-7,CASTWGTGGSDEQYF,TGTGCCAGCACCTGGGGGACAGGGGGTTCCGACGAGCAGTACTTC
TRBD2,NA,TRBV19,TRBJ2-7,CASSPSGSSYEQYF,TGTGCCAGTAGTCCTAGCGGGAGCTCCTACGAGCAGTACTTC
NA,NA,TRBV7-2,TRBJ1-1,CASSWGLRNTEAFF,TGTGCCAGCAGCTGGGGACTCCGGAATACTGAAGCTTTCTTT
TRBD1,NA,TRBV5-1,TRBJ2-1,CASSLGTGDNEQFF,TGCGCCAGCAGCTTAGGGACAGGGGACAATGAGCAGTTCTTC
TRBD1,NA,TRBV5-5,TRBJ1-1,CASSWGQGTPEAFF,TGTGCCAGCAGCTGGGGACAGGGTACACCCGAAGCTTTCTTT
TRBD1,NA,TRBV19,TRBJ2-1,CASSTDRGLSNEQFF,TGTGCCAGTAGTACTGACAGGGGGCTTAGTAATGAGCAGTTCTTC
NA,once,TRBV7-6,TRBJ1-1,CASSPRKGGVRATTTDGAFF,TGTGCCAGCAGCCCTAGAAAGGGAGGGGTGAGGGCTACCACCACGGACGGAGCTTTCTTT
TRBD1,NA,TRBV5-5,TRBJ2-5,CASSLVRDSPQETQYF,TGTGCCAGCAGCTTAGTGAGGGACAGCCCACAAGAGACCCAGTACTTC
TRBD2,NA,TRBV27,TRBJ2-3,CASSPLAGGGYTQYF,TGTGCCAGCAGTCCCTTGGCGGGAGGGGGGTATACGCAGTATTTT
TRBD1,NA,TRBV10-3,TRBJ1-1,CAISDADRGHSEAFF,TGTGCCATCAGTGATGCGGACAGGGGGCATTCTGAAGCTTTCTTT
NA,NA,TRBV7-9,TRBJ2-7,CASSLSVGAGEQYF,TGTGCCAGCAGCTTATCCGTGGGAGCTGGCGAGCAGTACTTC
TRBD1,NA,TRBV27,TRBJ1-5,CASSGGQNQPQHF,TGTGCCAGCAGTGGGGGACAGAATCAGCCCCAGCATTTT
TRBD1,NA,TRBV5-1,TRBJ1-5,CASSSGQGGSNQPQHF,TGCGCCAGCAGCTCAGGACAGGGAGGAAGCAATCAGCCCCAGCATTTT
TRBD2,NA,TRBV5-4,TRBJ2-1,CASSDSAGGRDEQFF,TGTGCCAGCAGCGATTCAGCGGGAGGGAGGGATGAGCAGTTCTTC
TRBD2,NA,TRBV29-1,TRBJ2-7,CSVQTSGDRYEQYF,TGCAGCGTGCAGACTAGCGGGGACAGATACGAGCAGTACTTC
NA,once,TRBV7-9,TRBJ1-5,CASSSGSSNQPQHF,TGTGCCAGCAGCTCGGGGTCCTCCAATCAGCCCCAGCATTTT
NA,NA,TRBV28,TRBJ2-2,CASSLWTERNTGELFF,TGTGCCAGCAGTTTGTGGACGGAAAGGAACACCGGGGAGCTGTTTTTT
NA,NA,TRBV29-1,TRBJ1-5,CSASYENQPQHF,TGCAGCGCCTCCTACGAGAATCAGCCCCAGCATTTT
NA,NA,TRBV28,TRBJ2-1,CASSFLWADSYNEQFF,TGTGCCAGCAGTTTCCTCTGGGCAGACTCCTACAATGAGCAGTTCTTC